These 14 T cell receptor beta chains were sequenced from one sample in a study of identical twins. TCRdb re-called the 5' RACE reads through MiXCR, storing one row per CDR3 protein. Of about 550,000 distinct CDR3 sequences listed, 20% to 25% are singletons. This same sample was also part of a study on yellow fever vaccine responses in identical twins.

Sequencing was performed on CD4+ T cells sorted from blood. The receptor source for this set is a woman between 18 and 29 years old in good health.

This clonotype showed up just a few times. The chain's CDR3 is CASSFTHTGELFF. The CDR3 DNA reads as TGTGCCAGCAGCTTTACCCACACCGGGGAGCTGTTTTTT. The gene calls are TRBV7-2 and TRBJ2-2; D is undetermined. This CDR3 comprises 13 residues. The germline V gene has CDR1 SGHTA and CDR2 FQGNSA. V was pared by 3 bases and J by 3 bases, with 5 bases between.

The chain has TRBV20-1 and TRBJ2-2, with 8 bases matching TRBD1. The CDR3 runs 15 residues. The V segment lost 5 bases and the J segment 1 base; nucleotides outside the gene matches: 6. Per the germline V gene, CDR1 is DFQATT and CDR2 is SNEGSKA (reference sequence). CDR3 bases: TGCAGTGCTGGAACCGGGACAGGGAACACCGGGGAGCTGTTTTTT. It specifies CSAGTGTGNTGELFF.

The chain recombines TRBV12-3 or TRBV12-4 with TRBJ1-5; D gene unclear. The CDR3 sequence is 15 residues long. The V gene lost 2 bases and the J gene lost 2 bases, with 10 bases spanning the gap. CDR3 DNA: TGTGCCAGCAGTTTAACGGTCCCAGGCAATCAGCCCCAGCATTTT. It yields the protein CASSLTVPGNQPQHF.

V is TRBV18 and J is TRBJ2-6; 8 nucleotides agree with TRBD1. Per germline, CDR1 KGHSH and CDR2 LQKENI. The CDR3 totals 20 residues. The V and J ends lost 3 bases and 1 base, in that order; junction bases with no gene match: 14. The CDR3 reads CASSPVLFRGRESGANVLTF. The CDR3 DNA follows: TGTGCCAGCTCACCTGTCTTATTCAGGGGGCGCGAATCTGGGGCCAACGTCCTGACTTTC.

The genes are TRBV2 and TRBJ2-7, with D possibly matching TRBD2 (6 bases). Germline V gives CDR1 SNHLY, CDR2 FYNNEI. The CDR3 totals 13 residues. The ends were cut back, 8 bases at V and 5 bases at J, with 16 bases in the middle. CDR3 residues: CASLARGGHEQYF. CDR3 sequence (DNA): TGTGCCAGCCTAGCGAGAGGCGGCCACGAGCAGTACTTC.

The CDR3 DNA sequence: TGTGCCAGCAGTCCCCTAGACAGGGGCGAATCGAACACTGAAGCTTTCTTT. Amino acid sequence: CASSPLDRGESNTEAFF. The V call is TRBV27, the J call TRBJ1-1; 8 bases are a match to TRBD1. CDR1 and CDR2 (germline): MNHEY, SMNVEV (reference sequence). CDR3 length equals 17 residues. Trimming cost V 5 bases and J 1 base; bases outside gene matches: 12.

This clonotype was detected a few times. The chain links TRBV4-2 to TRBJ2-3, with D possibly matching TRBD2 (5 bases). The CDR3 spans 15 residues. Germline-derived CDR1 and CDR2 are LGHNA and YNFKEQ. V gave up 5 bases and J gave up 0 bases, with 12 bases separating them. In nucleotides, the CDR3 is TGTGCCAGCAGCGCCGAGGGCGGGAGCACAGATACGCAGTATTTT. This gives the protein CASSAEGGSTDTQYF.

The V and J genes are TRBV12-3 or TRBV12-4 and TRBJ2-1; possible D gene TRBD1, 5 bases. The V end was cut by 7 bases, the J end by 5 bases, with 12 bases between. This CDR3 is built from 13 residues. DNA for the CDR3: TGTGCCAGCACCAGAGACAGAAACAATGAGCAGTTCTTC. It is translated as CASTRDRNNEQFF.

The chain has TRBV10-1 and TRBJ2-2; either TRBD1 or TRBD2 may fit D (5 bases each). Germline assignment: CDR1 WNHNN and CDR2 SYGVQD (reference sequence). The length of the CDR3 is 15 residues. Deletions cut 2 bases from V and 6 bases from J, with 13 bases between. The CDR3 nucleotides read TGCGCCAGCAGTGAGAGGGTTGGGGGTTCCGGGGAGCTGTTTTTT. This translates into CASSERVGGSGELFF.

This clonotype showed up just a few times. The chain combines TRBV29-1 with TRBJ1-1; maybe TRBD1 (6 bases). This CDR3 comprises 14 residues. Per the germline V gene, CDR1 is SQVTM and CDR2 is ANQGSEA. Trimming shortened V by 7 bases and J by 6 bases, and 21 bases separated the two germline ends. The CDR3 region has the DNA TGCAGCGCTGCGTCACAGGGTGAAGGAGCTGAAGCTTTCTTT. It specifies CSAASQGEGAEAFF. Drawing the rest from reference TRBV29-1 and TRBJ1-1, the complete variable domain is SAVISQKPSRDICQRGTSLTIQCQVDSQVTMMFWYRQQPGQSLTLIATANQGSEATYESGFVIDKFPISRPNLTFSTLTVSNMSPEDSSIYLCSAASQGEGAEAFFGQGTRLTVV.

The CDR3 DNA reads TGTGCCAGCAGCCCCAAAGTTGCGGGAGGGCCGTCGGGGCAGTTCTTC. Its protein product is CASSPKVAGGPSGQFF. The chain recombines TRBV5-6 with TRBJ2-1; 9 bases map to TRBD2. V was pared by 4 bases and J by 12 bases, with 17 bases of the junction left unmatched. In germline, CDR1 is SGHDT, CDR2 YYEEEE. The CDR3 loop spans 16 amino acids.

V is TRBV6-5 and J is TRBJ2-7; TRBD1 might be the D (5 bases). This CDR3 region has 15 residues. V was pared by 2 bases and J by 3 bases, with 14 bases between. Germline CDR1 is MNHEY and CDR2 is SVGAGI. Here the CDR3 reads CASSYGAPTSYEQYV. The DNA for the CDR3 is TGTGCCAGCAGTTACGGGGCACCGACAAGCTACGAGCAGTACGTC.

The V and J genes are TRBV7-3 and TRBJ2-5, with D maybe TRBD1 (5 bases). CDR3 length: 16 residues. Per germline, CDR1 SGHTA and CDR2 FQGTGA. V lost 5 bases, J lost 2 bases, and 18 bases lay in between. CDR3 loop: CASSPGRQYKQETQYF. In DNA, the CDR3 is TGTGCCAGCAGCCCAGGGCGGCAGTACAAGCAAGAGACCCAGTACTTC.

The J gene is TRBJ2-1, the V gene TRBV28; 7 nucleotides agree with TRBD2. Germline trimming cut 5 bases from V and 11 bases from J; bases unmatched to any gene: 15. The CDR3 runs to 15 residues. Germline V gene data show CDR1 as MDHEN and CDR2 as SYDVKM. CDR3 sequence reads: CASSPPGAGVQKQFF. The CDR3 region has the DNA TGTGCCAGCAGTCCCCCCGGGGCGGGAGTACAGAAGCAGTTCTTC.